This TCR beta chain is drawn from a study of T cells after yellow fever vaccination. TCRdb reprocessed the 5' RACE reads via MiXCR and lists one record per CDR3 protein. The sample includes 200,000 or so distinct CDR3 sequences, about 7% seen only once; the top ten take roughly 1%. The germline gives CDR1 DFQATT, CDR2 SNEGSKA (reference sequence). V was clipped by 6 bases and J by 0 bases; unmatched bases: 4. The CDR3 totals 13 residues. The sample consisted of CD4+ T cells sorted from PBMCs, taken on the day of the yellow fever booster vaccination. This receptor was taken from a man under 40 who received the YFV17D yellow fever vaccine. The chain couples TRBV20-1 to TRBJ2-5; 7 bases agree with TRBD1. This CDR3 is CSARTGYQETQYF. The CDR3 DNA sequence: TGCAGTGCCAGGACAGGCTACCAAGAGACCCAGTACTTC.